These 13 T cell receptor beta chains were all obtained from the same sample, sequenced in a study of cytomegalovirus exposure and HLA in healthy donors. Vbeta (60) and Jbeta (13) primers were used in the PCR. The assay was immunoSEQ multiplex PCR, and TCRdb's table has in-frame clones only and misses some. Of 200,000 or so clones in the sample, around 80% are singletons; the top ten hold roughly 0.66%. Sequencing input: PBMCs. Receptors originate from a boy younger than 10 in good health and CMV-seronegative.

The chain carries TRBV6-5 and TRBJ2-7; TRBD2 matches at 9 bases. The CDR3 totals 15 residues. Germline CDR1 MNHEY, CDR2 SVGAGI. J gave up 2 bases and V 6 bases, and 8 bases lay outside the gene matches. In DNA form, the CDR3 reads TGTGCCAGCAGACCAATAGCGGGAGCGCCCTACGAGCAGTACTTC. Its translation is CASRPIAGAPYEQYF.

The chain employs TRBV13 and TRBJ1-2, with unresolved D. Germline assignment: CDR1 PRHDT and CDR2 FYEKMQ (reference sequence). This CDR3 comprises 13 residues. Trimming removed 4 bases at V and 1 base at J, with 7 bases between. CDR3 sequence: CASSYGSNYGYTF. CDR3 sequence (DNA): TGTGCCAGCAGCTACGGGAGTAACTATGGCTACACCTTC.

The chain's CDR3 is CASSYDDGNEQFF. CDR3 DNA sequence: TGTGCCAGCAGTTACGACGACGGGAATGAGCAGTTCTTC. This chain uses TRBV6-5 with TRBJ2-1; unclear D gene. The germline gives CDR1 MNHEY, CDR2 SVGAGI. This CDR3 comprises 13 residues. Trimming shortened V by 2 bases and J by 7 bases, and 9 bases separated the two germline ends.

V gene TRBV5-6 combines with J gene TRBJ2-1; the D gene is possibly TRBD2 (6 bases). CDR3 length: 15 amino acids. Trimming removed 1 base from V and 3 bases from J, with 11 bases in between. The germline gives CDR1 SGHDT, CDR2 YYEEEE. CDR3 residues: CASSLYARDYNEQFF. CDR3 coding DNA: TGTGCCAGCAGCTTGTATGCGCGGGACTACAATGAGCAGTTCTTC.

This chain uses TRBV7-2 with TRBJ1-4; D uncertain. Germline CDR1 and CDR2: SGHTA and FQGNSA. V was clipped by 3 bases and J by 0 bases, with 8 bases between them. CDR3 length equals 15 residues. CDR3 DNA: TGTGCCAGCAGCTTCATGAGCGCAACTAATGAAAAACTGTTTTTT. This gives the protein CASSFMSATNEKLFF.

The chain has TRBV9 and TRBJ2-7; TRBD2 might be the D (7 bases). Germline CDR1 and CDR2: SGDLS and YYNGEE. The CDR3 has 16 residues. Trimming cost V 0 bases and J 1 base, with 14 bases left between them. CDR3 loop: CASSVDPGGPSYEQYF. CDR3 DNA sequence: TGTGCCAGCAGCGTAGATCCCGGGGGGCCATCCTACGAGCAGTACTTC. Based on the CDR3 plus reference TRBV9 and TRBJ2-7, the full variable domain is DSGVTQTPKHLITATGQRVTLRCSPRSGDLSVYWYQQSLDQGLQFLIQYYNGEERAKGNILERFSAQQFPDLHSELNLSSLELGDSALYFCASSVDPGGPSYEQYFGPGTRLTVT.

The chain uses TRBV2 and TRBJ2-4; maybe TRBD1 (5 bases). This CDR3 region has 13 residues. V was clipped by 8 bases and J by 8 bases, with 16 bases between them. The germline gives CDR1 SNHLY, CDR2 FYNNEI. Here the CDR3 DNA reads TGTGCCAGCTTAGTGGGGCGTGAAGACATTCAGTACTTC. This translates into CASLVGREDIQYF. Supplemented by reference TRBV2 and TRBJ2-4, the full variable domain reads EPEVTQTPSHQVTQMGQEVILRCVPISNHLYFYWYRQILGQKVEFLVSFYNNEISEKSEIFDDQFSVERPDGSNFTLKIRSTKLEDSAMYFCASLVGREDIQYFGAGTRLSVL.

The V call is TRBV30, the J call TRBJ2-5; D perhaps matches TRBD2 (5 bases). Trimming cost V 2 bases and J 7 bases, with 17 bases left between them. Looked up from germline, CDR1 is GTSNPN and CDR2 is SVGIG (reference sequence). This CDR3 is built from 14 residues. The CDR3 DNA reads TGTGCCTGGAGTCAAGGAAGCGATGGAGGGACCCAGTACTTC. As protein: CAWSQGSDGGTQYF.

The J gene is TRBJ1-5, the V gene TRBV12-1. TRBV12-1 is a recognized pseudogene. The CDR3 contains 15 residues. The CDR3 loop is CASSAGGGPYQPQHF. The CDR3 coding sequence is TGTGCCAGCAGCGCCGGGGGGGGGCCGTATCAGCCCCAGCATTTT.

The chain employs TRBV25-1 and TRBJ2-5, with D possibly being TRBD2 (5 bases). The CDR3 consists of 15 residues. V lost 3 bases and J lost 1, with 12 bases in between. Germline V gene sequence: CDR1 MGHDK, CDR2 SYGVNS. Written as DNA, the CDR3 is TGTGCCAGCAGTGATTCCTTCGGGGTCCAAGAGACCCAGTACTTC. Residues: CASSDSFGVQETQYF.

This clone showed up just a few times. This rearrangement joins TRBV4-1 to TRBJ1-4; 9 bases align to TRBD1. V was pared by 1 base and J by 10 bases, with 10 bases of the junction left unmatched. There are 16 residues in the CDR3. The V gene's germline CDR1 is MGHRA and CDR2 YSYEKL. The CDR3 DNA is TGCGCCAGCAGCCAAGTAGTCGGGACAGGGATTTCAAAACTGTTTTTT. This gives the protein CASSQVVGTGISKLFF.

The genes are TRBV5-1 and TRBJ2-1; tentative D call: TRBD2 (6 bases). The CDR3 totals 15 residues. The germline gives CDR1 SGHRS, CDR2 YFSETQ. V shed 0 bases and J shed 9 bases, with 16 bases lying between them. DNA for the CDR3: TGCGCCAGCAGCTTGGAGGTCGGGAGCCCGGGTGAGCAGTTCTTC. This gives the protein CASSLEVGSPGEQFF.

The chain links TRBV27 to TRBJ2-1; D is ambiguous. V gave up 5 bases and J gave up 2 bases, with 13 bases separating them. The germline CDR1 and CDR2 sequences are MNHEY and SMNVEV (reference sequence). The CDR3 length is 15 residues. This CDR3 reads CASSPQSVPYNEQFF. DNA of the CDR3: TGTGCCAGCAGTCCTCAGTCAGTCCCCTACAATGAGCAGTTCTTC.